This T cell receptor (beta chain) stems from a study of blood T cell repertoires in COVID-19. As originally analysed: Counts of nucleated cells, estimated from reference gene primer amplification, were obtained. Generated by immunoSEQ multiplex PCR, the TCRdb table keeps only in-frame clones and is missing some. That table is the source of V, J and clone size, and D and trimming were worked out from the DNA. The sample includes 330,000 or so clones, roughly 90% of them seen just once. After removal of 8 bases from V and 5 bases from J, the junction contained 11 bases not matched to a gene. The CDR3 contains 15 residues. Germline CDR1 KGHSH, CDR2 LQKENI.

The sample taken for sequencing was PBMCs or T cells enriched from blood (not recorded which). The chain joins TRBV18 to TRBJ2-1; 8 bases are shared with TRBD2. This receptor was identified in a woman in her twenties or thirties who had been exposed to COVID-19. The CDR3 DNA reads TGTGCCAGCCCCAACGGGGGCGGGGGGCACAATGAGCAGTTCTTC. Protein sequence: CASPNGGGGHNEQFF.